These 14 T cell receptor beta chains originate from one sample sequenced in a study of blood T cell repertoires in COVID-19. Profiled with immunoSEQ multiplex PCR; TCRdb holds only in-frame clones, not every one. The table records under 30,000 clones, 89% of them present only once. Sample: peripheral blood. These receptors all stem from a human donor in a cohort sampled during active COVID-19.

This clone was detected once. The chain combines TRBV12-5 with TRBJ2-5, with TRBD1 matching over 9 bases. Per the germline V gene, CDR1 is LGHNT and CDR2 is FRNRAP. Trimming at V came to 8 bases and at J to 5 bases, leaving 12 bases not matched to a gene. This CDR3 contains 15 residues. The CDR3 protein is CASTYPTGGTETQYF. The CDR3 DNA follows: TGTGCTAGTACGTACCCGACAGGGGGAACGGAGACCCAGTACTTC. The full variable domain, rest sourced from reference TRBV12-5 and TRBJ2-5, is DARVTQTPRHKVTEMGQEVTMRCQPILGHNTVFWYRQTMMQGLELLAYFRNRAPLDDSGMPKDRFSAEMPDATLATLKIQPSEPRDSAVYFCASTYPTGGTETQYFGPGTRLLVL.

V usage is TRBV6-1 and J usage is TRBJ2-4, with D perhaps TRBD1 (6 bases). V lost 2 bases, J lost 3 bases, and 11 bases lay in between. CDR1 and CDR2 (germline): MNHNS, SASEGT. This CDR3 comprises 15 residues. The CDR3 sequence: CASSERARGKNIQYF. The CDR3 DNA reads TGTGCCAGCAGTGAACGGGCCAGGGGCAAAAACATTCAGTACTTC.

The chain couples TRBV7-2 to TRBJ1-2; 9 nucleotides align to TRBD1. The CDR3 has 15 amino acids. V was pared by 5 bases and J by 4 bases, with 8 bases of the junction left unmatched. Germline CDR1 is SGHTA and CDR2 is FQGNSA. In DNA, the CDR3 is TGTGCCAGCAGCACAACAGGGGGCGCGGCCTATGGCTACACCTTC. It specifies CASSTTGGAAYGYTF. Supplemented by reference TRBV7-2 and TRBJ1-2, the full variable domain reads GAGVSQSPSNKVTEKGKDVELRCDPISGHTALYWYRQSLGQGLEFLIYFQGNSAPDKSGLPSDRFSAERTGGSVSTLTIQRTQQEDSAVYLCASSTTGGAAYGYTFGSGTRLTVV.

The gene calls are TRBV4-3 and TRBJ1-2; weak D call: TRBD1 (5 bases). Germline V lookup: CDR1 LGHNA, CDR2 YSLEER. Trimming stripped 4 bases from V and 6 bases from J, with 15 bases between. CDR3 size: 14 residues. CDR3 in amino acids: CASSPSSRGNGYTF. The CDR3 DNA is TGCGCCAGCAGCCCATCCTCCCGGGGGAATGGCTACACCTTC.

V gene TRBV2 combines with J gene TRBJ1-6; D uncertain. V was shortened by 7 bases and J by 0 bases, with 7 bases between the two germline ends. CDR3 length equals 14 residues. CDR1 and CDR2 from the germline V gene are SNHLY and FYNNEI. In nucleotides, the CDR3 is TGTGCCAGCAACAAGAACTCCTATAATTCACCCCTCCACTTT. It translates to CASNKNSYNSPLHF.

This sequence joins TRBV20-1 and TRBJ2-5, with D possibly matching TRBD1 (5 bases). CDR1 and CDR2 (germline): DFQATT, SNEGSKA (reference sequence). The CDR3 contains 15 residues. V lost 3 bases to trimming and J lost 1 base, with 15 bases between them. CDR3 protein: CSASRQGYLQETQYF. CDR3 DNA: TGCAGTGCTAGTAGGCAGGGATATCTCCAAGAGACCCAGTACTTC.

The rearrangement links TRBV24-1 to TRBJ2-7, with D perhaps TRBD2 (5 bases). This CDR3 comprises 21 residues. The V end lost 1 base, the J end lost 3 bases, and 30 bases lay between the germline ends. Germline-derived CDR1 and CDR2 are KGHDR and SFDVKD. Written as DNA, the CDR3 is TGTGCCACCAGTGATTTCACCCGAAACACGTACGACACGGGATTCAACTACGAGCAGTACTTC. This sequence encodes CATSDFTRNTYDTGFNYEQYF.

V usage is TRBV3-1 (or the pseudogene TRBV3-2) and J usage is TRBJ2-5; no clear D gene. Germline values: CDR1 LGHDT, CDR2 YNNKEL (reference sequence). Trimming took off 1 base at V and 5 bases at J, with 14 bases between the two ends. The CDR3 has 15 amino acids. CDR3 DNA sequence: TGTGCCAGCAGCCAAGTAAGCCGAGCCTTGGAGACCCAGTACTTC. This codes for CASSQVSRALETQYF.

This chain uses TRBV6-5 with TRBJ1-1, with a weak D call TRBD1 (6 bases). V lost 10 bases, J lost 5 bases, and 17 bases lay in between. The CDR3 covers 13 residues. The V gene's germline CDR1 is MNHEY and CDR2 SVGAGI. The CDR3 DNA sequence: TGTGCCACCGCCTGGGGGGGGCAAACTGAAGCTTTCTTT. Amino acid sequence: CATAWGGQTEAFF.

J is TRBJ1-1 and V is TRBV5-1; no clear D gene. Trimming removed 0 bases at V and 2 bases at J, with 11 bases between. Germline V CDR1 and CDR2: SGHRS, YFSETQ. CDR3 length: 15 amino acids. CDR3 coding DNA: TGCGCCAGCAGCTTGGTAGGTACAGAAAACACTGAAGCTTTCTTT. This sequence encodes CASSLVGTENTEAFF.

J is TRBJ2-2 and V is TRBV9; TRBD2 matches 7 bases. CDR3 length equals 14 residues. The ends lost 4 bases at V and 6 bases at J; junction bases unmatched: 6. The germline V gene encodes CDR1 SGDLS and CDR2 YYNGEE. CDR3 region: CASSPSGGAGELFF. CDR3 nucleotides: TGTGCCAGCAGCCCTTCTGGGGGGGCCGGGGAGCTGTTTTTT.

V and J are TRBV2 and TRBJ1-2; 7 nucleotides match TRBD1. CDR3 length equals 16 residues. V shed 5 bases, J shed 6 bases, and the junction held 15 bases outside the gene matches. Germline V gene data show CDR1 as SNHLY and CDR2 as FYNNEI. The CDR3 nucleotides are TGTGCCAGCAGTCCTGATAAGACAGGGACCCTCAATGGCTACACCTTC. It specifies CASSPDKTGTLNGYTF.

The chain is built from TRBV6-2 or TRBV6-3 and TRBJ2-5; D gene ambiguous. The CDR3 has 11 amino acids. Germline assignment: CDR1 MNHEY and CDR2 SVGEGT. The V and J ends lost 6 bases and 5 bases respectively, with 7 bases between them. In DNA form, the CDR3 reads TGTGCCAGCAGCCCCCGGGAGACCCAGTACTTC. Its protein is CASSPRETQYF.

The V and J genes are TRBV5-6 and TRBJ1-4; the D gene is possibly TRBD1 (6 bases). The CDR3 runs to 13 residues. Germline loops: CDR1 SGHDT, CDR2 YYEEEE. V was clipped by 5 bases and J by 4 bases, with 9 bases between them. CDR3 DNA: TGTGCCAGCAGAGGACAGCTTAATGAAAAACTGTTTTTT. Translated, it gives CASRGQLNEKLFF.